A single sample gave rise to the 29 T cell receptor beta chains below, sequenced in a study of blood T cell repertoires in COVID-19. Profiled with immunoSEQ multiplex PCR; TCRdb holds only in-frame clones, not every one. The data show tens of thousands of clones, 80% to 90% seen once. The sample consisted of peripheral blood. All receptors derive from a man aged 25-45 years with active or convalescent COVID-19.

This rearrangement joins TRBV6-5 to TRBJ2-1; 12 positions agree with TRBD2. The V gene end was trimmed by 6 bases and the J gene end by 7 bases; junction bases not matched to a gene: 7. Germline V CDR1 and CDR2: MNHEY, SVGAGI. The CDR3 covers 15 residues. This CDR3 is CASSRLAGVGNEQFF. CDR3 coding DNA: TGTGCCAGCAGCAGACTAGCGGGAGTAGGTAATGAGCAGTTCTTC.

The sample holds one count of this clone. V is TRBV19 and J is TRBJ1-6; TRBD1 matches at 7 bases. The germline CDR1 and CDR2 sequences are LNHDA and SQIVND (reference sequence). The CDR3 extends over 15 amino acids. J lost 7 bases, V lost 5 bases, and 8 bases had no gene match. DNA for the CDR3: TGTGCCAGTAGTTCCGGGACAGTACCAAATTCACCCCTCCACTTT. This codes for CASSSGTVPNSPLHF.

This clone has only a few counts. Other DNA sequences in the same sample also yield this CDR3. The rearrangement links TRBV5-4 to TRBJ2-3, with 9 bases fitting TRBD2. Trimming took 4 bases from V and 3 from J; bases not matched to a gene: 9. The germline gives CDR1 SGHNT, CDR2 YYREEE (reference sequence). The CDR3 contains 16 residues. Here the CDR3 reads CASSLRAGGPTDTQYF. The CDR3 DNA is TGTGCCAGCAGCCTTAGAGCGGGGGGACCAACAGATACGCAGTATTTT.

The V and J genes are TRBV10-2 and TRBJ1-5; 8 bases line up with TRBD1. V lost 4 bases, J lost 4 bases, and 3 bases stayed unmatched. In germline, CDR1 is WSHSY, CDR2 SAAADI. CDR3 length: 14 amino acids. CDR3 amino acids: CASSGQGYNQPQHF. DNA for the CDR3: TGCGCCAGCAGTGGACAGGGGTATAATCAGCCCCAGCATTTT.

This clone was seen only once. J is TRBJ2-7 and V is TRBV12-3 or TRBV12-4; D remains unclear. V was clipped by 4 bases and J by 0 bases, with 4 bases between them. The CDR3 loop spans 12 amino acids. CDR3 residues: CASSSVSYEQYF. For the CDR3, the DNA is TGTGCCAGCAGTTCCGTCTCCTACGAGCAGTACTTC.

This clone was counted a single time. The chain is built from TRBV7-6 and TRBJ2-1; 14 bases map to TRBD2. Germline V lookup: CDR1 SGHVS, CDR2 FNYEAQ. With 4 bases clipped from V and 5 bases from J, the junction kept 16 bases outside the gene matches. The CDR3 spans 20 residues. The CDR3 bases are TGTGCCAGCAGCTCCCACCCGCCTGGGACTAGCGGGAGAAGGAACAATGAGCAGTTCTTC. As protein: CASSSHPPGTSGRRNNEQFF.

This rearrangement joins TRBV7-2 to TRBJ2-5; D possibly corresponds to TRBD1 (5 bases). V lost 5 bases and J lost 2, with 21 bases in between. This CDR3 has 17 amino acids. Per the germline V gene, CDR1 is SGHTA and CDR2 is FQGNSA. CDR3 region: CASSKSLVSSGQETQYF. DNA of the CDR3: TGTGCCAGCAGCAAAAGCTTAGTTTCATCAGGGCAAGAGACCCAGTACTTC.

V gene TRBV19 combines with J gene TRBJ2-2; no clear D gene. CDR3 length: 13 residues. V gave up 7 bases and J gave up 2 bases, with 8 bases separating them. The germline V gene has CDR1 LNHDA and CDR2 SQIVND (reference sequence). The DNA of the CDR3 is TGTGCCAGTACCCCGTTTAACACCGGGGAGCTGTTTTTT. Encoded protein: CASTPFNTGELFF.

This chain uses TRBV14 with TRBJ2-3; D is perhaps TRBD1 (6 bases). With 4 bases removed from V and 2 bases from J, the gap between germline ends came to 10 bases. The CDR3 sequence is 14 residues long. Germline V gene lookup returns CDR1 SGHDN and CDR2 FVKESK. The CDR3 DNA sequence: TGTGCCAGCAGCCGGGGGCCAGACACAGATACGCAGTATTTT. Protein sequence: CASSRGPDTDTQYF.

The chain uses TRBV7-9 and TRBJ1-2; possibly TRBD1 for D (5 bases). Deletions cut 0 bases from V and 8 bases from J, with 13 bases between. CDR3 size: 14 residues. Germline CDR1 reads SEHNR; CDR2 reads FQNEAQ (reference sequence). CDR3 DNA sequence: TGTGCCAGCAGCTTAGCGCGGCAGGGAGGAGGCTACACCTTC. Its translation: CASSLARQGGGYTF.

The chain uses TRBV9 and TRBJ1-6; possibly TRBD1 for D (5 bases). The CDR3 consists of 13 residues. V lost 0 bases and J lost 13, with 11 bases in between. Germline V gene lookup returns CDR1 SGDLS and CDR2 YYNGEE. The CDR3 DNA follows: TGTGCCAGCAGCGTAGCTGGGGGGTATCCCCTCCACTTT. It translates to CASSVAGGYPLHF. The variable domain in full, with the rest retrieved from reference TRBV9 and TRBJ1-6, is DSGVTQTPKHLITATGQRVTLRCSPRSGDLSVYWYQQSLDQGLQFLIQYYNGEERAKGNILERFSAQQFPDLHSELNLSSLELGDSALYFCASSVAGGYPLHFGNGTRLTVT.

This clone was observed a handful of times. V is TRBV7-9 and J is TRBJ2-1, with D possibly being TRBD1 (5 bases). Per germline, CDR1 SEHNR and CDR2 FQNEAQ (reference sequence). The CDR3 has 12 amino acids. The V gene lost 6 bases and the J gene lost 5 bases, with 8 bases spanning the gap. The CDR3, as DNA: TGTGCCAGCAGTGCAGGGAACAATGAGCAGTTCTTC. Translated, it gives CASSAGNNEQFF.

This clone was counted a single time. V usage is TRBV29-1 and J usage is TRBJ2-7, with 7 bases matching TRBD2. Germline V gene data show CDR1 as SQVTM and CDR2 as ANQGSEA. CDR3 size: 13 residues. Trimming removed 1 base from V and 6 bases from J; junction bases left unmatched: 6. The CDR3 DNA follows: TGCAGCGTTGAAGTGTTTTCGGGAGGCGAGCAGTACTTC. Residues: CSVEVFSGGEQYF.

The chain recombines TRBV10-3 with TRBJ2-1; D might be TRBD2 (7 bases). Germline V lookup: CDR1 ENHRY, CDR2 SYGVKD. Trimming removed 3 bases from V and 2 bases from J, with 14 bases in between. CDR3 length equals 16 residues. CDR3 in amino acids: CAISDGGRVAYNEQFF. In nucleotides, the CDR3 is TGTGCCATCAGTGACGGGGGGCGGGTAGCCTACAATGAGCAGTTCTTC.

The chain has TRBV2 and TRBJ1-2; TRBD1 agrees at 8 bases. V shed 8 bases, J shed 1 base, and the junction held 6 bases outside the gene matches. CDR3 length: 14 amino acids. The germline V gene encodes CDR1 SNHLY and CDR2 FYNNEI. This chain's CDR3 is CASVDREYNYGYTF. The CDR3 nucleotides are TGTGCCAGCGTGGACAGGGAATATAACTATGGCTACACCTTC. The complete variable domain, with remaining parts taken from reference TRBV2 and TRBJ1-2, reads EPEVTQTPSHQVTQMGQEVILRCVPISNHLYFYWYRQILGQKVEFLVSFYNNEISEKSEIFDDQFSVERPDGSNFTLKIRSTKLEDSAMYFCASVDREYNYGYTFGSGTRLTVV.

The chain couples TRBV11-2 to TRBJ1-4; 11 nucleotides match TRBD1. The CDR3 runs to 15 residues. Germline V gives CDR1 SGHAT, CDR2 FQNNGV. The V segment lost 2 bases and the J segment 7 bases; nucleotides outside the gene matches: 3. CDR3 bases: TGTGCCAGCAGCTTATCCGGGACAGGGGGTGAAAAACTGTTTTTT. It specifies CASSLSGTGGEKLFF.

V gene TRBV12-3 or TRBV12-4 combines with J gene TRBJ1-2, with 9 bases matching TRBD1. CDR3 length: 13 residues. V shed 5 bases, J shed 4 bases, and the junction held 2 bases outside the gene matches. CDR3 coding DNA: TGTGCCAGCAGTCTGACAGGGGGCTATGGCTACACCTTC. Translation: CASSLTGGYGYTF.

This clone was seen only once. This chain uses TRBV27 with TRBJ2-6; TRBD1 agrees at 7 bases. Germline-derived CDR1 and CDR2 are MNHEY and SMNVEV (reference sequence). The CDR3 runs to 17 residues. V lost 4 bases, J lost 2 bases, and 8 bases stayed unmatched. CDR3 protein: CASSSKGGFTGANVLTF. Written as DNA, the CDR3 is TGTGCCAGCAGTTCGAAAGGGGGCTTTACTGGGGCCAACGTCCTGACTTTC.

This clone occurred once. The rearrangement links TRBV11-3 to TRBJ2-1; D gene uncertain. The V and J ends lost 3 bases and 5 bases respectively, with 14 bases between them. Germline values: CDR1 SGHNT, CDR2 YENEEA. The CDR3 is 15 residues long. In nucleotides, the CDR3 is TGTGCCAGCAGCTTTCGAGTCGCCCCGGACAATGAGCAGTTCTTC. Protein sequence: CASSFRVAPDNEQFF.

The chain couples TRBV6-5 to TRBJ2-2; 7 bases fit TRBD1. The CDR3 totals 15 residues. Germline V gene sequence: CDR1 MNHEY, CDR2 SVGAGI. V lost 6 bases to trimming and J lost 4 bases; unmatched junction nucleotides: 8. In DNA, the CDR3 is TGTGCCAGCAGCCCGGACAGGCTTATCACCGGGGAGCTGTTTTTT. Translated, it gives CASSPDRLITGELFF.

The rearrangement joins TRBV3-1 (or the pseudogene TRBV3-2) to TRBJ2-1; no definite D call. Germline CDR1 and CDR2: LGHDT and YNNKEL (reference sequence). Deletions cut 2 bases from V and 0 bases from J, with 8 bases between. The CDR3 runs 15 residues. The CDR3, as DNA: TGTGCCAGCAGCCAAAAACTCCCCTCCTACAATGAGCAGTTCTTC. This codes for CASSQKLPSYNEQFF.

The V call is TRBV18, the J call TRBJ1-4; possibly TRBD1 for D (5 bases). Germline V CDR1 and CDR2: KGHSH, LQKENI. V shed 2 bases and J shed 14 bases, with 18 bases lying between them. The CDR3 extends over 14 amino acids. CDR3 residues: CASSPGAPAGGLFF. The CDR3 DNA reads as TGTGCCAGCTCACCAGGGGCTCCCGCTGGCGGCCTGTTTTTT.

V is TRBV5-1 and J is TRBJ2-5, with TRBD1 as a possible D gene (5 bases). The V and J ends lost 4 bases and 5 bases respectively, with 18 bases between them. Germline lookup yields CDR1 SGHRS and CDR2 YFSETQ. The CDR3 length is 15 residues. The CDR3 reads CASSAGVRAGETQYF. The CDR3, as DNA: TGCGCCAGCAGCGCAGGCGTCAGGGCTGGGGAGACCCAGTACTTC.

The chain uses TRBV10-3 and TRBJ2-3; 10 bases are a match to TRBD1. This CDR3 has 14 amino acids. After removal of 5 bases from V and 6 bases from J, the junction contained 5 bases not matched to a gene. Germline-derived CDR1 and CDR2 are ENHRY and SYGVKD. CDR3 nucleotide sequence: TGTGCCATCAGTTCTTGGGACAGGGGTGATACGCAGTATTTT. This sequence encodes CAISSWDRGDTQYF.

The chain employs TRBV5-6 and TRBJ1-3, with D possibly TRBD1 on 6 matching bases. This CDR3 region has 14 residues. Per germline, CDR1 SGHDT and CDR2 YYEEEE. V lost 2 bases, J lost 1 base, and 7 bases lay in between. CDR3 region: CASSLQGSGNTIYF. Written as DNA, the CDR3 is TGTGCCAGCAGCTTACAGGGATCTGGAAACACCATATATTTT.

The genes are TRBV5-6 and TRBJ2-5; 9 nucleotides line up with TRBD2. The V and J ends lost 1 base and 5 bases, in that order; junction bases with no gene match: 9. This CDR3 is built from 16 residues. Germline V gene data show CDR1 as SGHDT and CDR2 as YYEEEE. CDR3 residues: CASSLPSGEGRETQYF. CDR3 sequence (DNA): TGTGCCAGCAGCTTGCCTAGCGGGGAAGGAAGGGAGACCCAGTACTTC.

This clone appeared a few times. This chain uses TRBV29-1 with TRBJ1-5, with D possibly being TRBD1 (6 bases). With 8 bases removed from V and 0 bases from J, the gap between germline ends came to 20 bases. The germline V gene has CDR1 SQVTM and CDR2 ANQGSEA. The CDR3 loop spans 16 amino acids. CDR3 protein: CSPGGGSQHSNQPQHF. CDR3 in DNA: TGCAGCCCTGGGGGCGGCTCACAACATAGCAATCAGCCCCAGCATTTT. Complete variable domain (other parts from reference TRBV29-1 and TRBJ1-5): SAVISQKPSRDICQRGTSLTIQCQVDSQVTMMFWYRQQPGQSLTLIATANQGSEATYESGFVIDKFPISRPNLTFSTLTVSNMSPEDSSIYLCSPGGGSQHSNQPQHFGDGTRLSIL.

V gene TRBV24-1 combines with J gene TRBJ2-1, with D possibly matching TRBD2 (5 bases). Looked up from germline, CDR1 is KGHDR and CDR2 is SFDVKD. V lost 1 base, J lost 0 bases, and 9 bases lay in between. This CDR3 comprises 16 residues. CDR3 DNA: TGTGCCACCAGTGATTTTGAGGGAAGCTCCTACAATGAGCAGTTCTTC. Residues: CATSDFEGSSYNEQFF.

The gene calls are TRBV2 and TRBJ1-2, with D unclear. V lost 4 bases and J 2 bases, leaving 11 bases between the germline ends. This CDR3 is built from 14 residues. Germline V CDR1 and CDR2: SNHLY, FYNNEI. CDR3 nucleotides: TGTGCCAGCAGTGGCGGGAGACGGAACTATGGCTACACCTTC. It encodes CASSGGRRNYGYTF.